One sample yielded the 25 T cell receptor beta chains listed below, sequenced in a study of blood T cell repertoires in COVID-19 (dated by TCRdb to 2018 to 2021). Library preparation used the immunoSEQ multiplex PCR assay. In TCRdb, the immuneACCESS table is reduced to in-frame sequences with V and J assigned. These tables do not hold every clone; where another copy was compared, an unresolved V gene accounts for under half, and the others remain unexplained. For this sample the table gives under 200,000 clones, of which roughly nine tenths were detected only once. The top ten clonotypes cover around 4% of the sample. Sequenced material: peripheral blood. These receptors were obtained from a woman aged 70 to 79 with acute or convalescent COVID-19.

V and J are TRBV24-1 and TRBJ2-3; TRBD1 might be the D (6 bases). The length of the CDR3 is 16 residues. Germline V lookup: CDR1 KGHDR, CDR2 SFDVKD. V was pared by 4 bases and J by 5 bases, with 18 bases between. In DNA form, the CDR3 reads TGTGCCACCAGTGACACTAACAGGGCTTTGGGAGATACGCAGTATTTT. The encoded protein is CATSDTNRALGDTQYF.

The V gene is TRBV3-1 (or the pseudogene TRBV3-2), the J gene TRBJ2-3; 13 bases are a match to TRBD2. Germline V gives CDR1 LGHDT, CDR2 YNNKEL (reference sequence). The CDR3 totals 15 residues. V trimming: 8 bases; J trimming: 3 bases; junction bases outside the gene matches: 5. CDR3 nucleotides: TGTGCCAGCGGACTAGCGGGAGCAGGGACAGATACGCAGTATTTT. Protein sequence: CASGLAGAGTDTQYF.

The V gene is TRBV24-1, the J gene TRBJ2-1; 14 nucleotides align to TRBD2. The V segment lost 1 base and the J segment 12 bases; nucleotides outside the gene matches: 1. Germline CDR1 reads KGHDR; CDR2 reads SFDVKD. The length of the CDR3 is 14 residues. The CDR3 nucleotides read TGTGCCACCAGTGATTTTGGACTAGCGGGGGGGCAGTTCTTC. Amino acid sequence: CATSDFGLAGGQFF.

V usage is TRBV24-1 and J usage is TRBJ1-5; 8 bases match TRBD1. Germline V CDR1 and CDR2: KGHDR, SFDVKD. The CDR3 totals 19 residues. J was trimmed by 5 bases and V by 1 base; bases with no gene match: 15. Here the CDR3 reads CATSDLAGTGFTWDQPQHF. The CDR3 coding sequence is TGTGCCACCAGTGATTTAGCCGGGACAGGTTTTACTTGGGATCAGCCCCAGCATTTT.

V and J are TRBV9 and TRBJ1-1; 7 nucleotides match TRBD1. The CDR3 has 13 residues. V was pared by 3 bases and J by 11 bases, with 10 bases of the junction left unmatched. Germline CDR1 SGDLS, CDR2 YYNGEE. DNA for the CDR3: TGTGCCAGCAGCGCAACTTCCGGGACAGAGGCTTTCTTT. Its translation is CASSATSGTEAFF. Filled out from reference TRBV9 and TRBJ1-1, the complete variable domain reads DSGVTQTPKHLITATGQRVTLRCSPRSGDLSVYWYQQSLDQGLQFLIQYYNGEERAKGNILERFSAQQFPDLHSELNLSSLELGDSALYFCASSATSGTEAFFGQGTRLTVV.

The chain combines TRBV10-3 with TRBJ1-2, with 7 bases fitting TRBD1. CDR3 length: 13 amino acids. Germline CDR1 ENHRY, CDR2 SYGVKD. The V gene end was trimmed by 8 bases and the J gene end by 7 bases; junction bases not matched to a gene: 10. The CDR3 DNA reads TGTGCCATCGGGAGCGACAGGGAGTCTGGCTACACCTTC. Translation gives CAIGSDRESGYTF.

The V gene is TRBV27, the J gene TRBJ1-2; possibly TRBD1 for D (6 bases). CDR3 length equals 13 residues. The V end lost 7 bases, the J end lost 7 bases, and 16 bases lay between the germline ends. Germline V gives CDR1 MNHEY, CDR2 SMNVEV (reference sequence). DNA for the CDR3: TGTGCCAGCACCCATTCAACAGGGTCTGGCTACACCTTC. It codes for CASTHSTGSGYTF.

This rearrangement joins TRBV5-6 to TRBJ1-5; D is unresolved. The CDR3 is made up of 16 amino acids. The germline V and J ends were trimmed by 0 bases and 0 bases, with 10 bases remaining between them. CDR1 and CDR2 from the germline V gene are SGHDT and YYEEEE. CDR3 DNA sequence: TGTGCCAGCAGCTTGGGCGGCCGCTATAGCAATCAGCCCCAGCATTTT. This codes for CASSLGGRYSNQPQHF.

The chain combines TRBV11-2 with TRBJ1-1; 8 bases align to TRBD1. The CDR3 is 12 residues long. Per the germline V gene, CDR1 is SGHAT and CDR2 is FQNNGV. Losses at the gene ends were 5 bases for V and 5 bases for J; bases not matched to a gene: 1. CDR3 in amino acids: CASSGQGTEAFF. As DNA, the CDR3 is TGTGCCAGCAGCGGACAGGGTACTGAAGCTTTCTTT.

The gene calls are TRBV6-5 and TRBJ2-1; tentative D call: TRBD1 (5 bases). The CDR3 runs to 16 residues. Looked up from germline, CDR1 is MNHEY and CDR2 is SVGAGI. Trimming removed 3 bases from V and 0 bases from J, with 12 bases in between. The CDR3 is CASSYTSGYSYNEQFF. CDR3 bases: TGTGCCAGCAGTTATACCTCAGGGTACTCCTACAATGAGCAGTTCTTC.

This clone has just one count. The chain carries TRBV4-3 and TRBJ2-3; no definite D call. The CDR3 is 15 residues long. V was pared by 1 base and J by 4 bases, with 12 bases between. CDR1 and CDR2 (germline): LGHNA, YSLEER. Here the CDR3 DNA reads TGCGCCAGCAGCCAAGGTGACCCGGGTTCAGATACGCAGTATTTT. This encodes CASSQGDPGSDTQYF.

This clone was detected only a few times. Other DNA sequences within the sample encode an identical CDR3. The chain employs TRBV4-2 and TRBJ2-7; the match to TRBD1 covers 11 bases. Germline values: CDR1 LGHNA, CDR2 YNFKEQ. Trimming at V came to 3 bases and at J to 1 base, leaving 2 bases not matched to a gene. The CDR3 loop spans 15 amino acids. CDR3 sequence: CASSQGQGVSYEQYF. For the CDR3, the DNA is TGTGCCAGCAGCCAGGGACAGGGGGTTTCCTACGAGCAGTACTTC.

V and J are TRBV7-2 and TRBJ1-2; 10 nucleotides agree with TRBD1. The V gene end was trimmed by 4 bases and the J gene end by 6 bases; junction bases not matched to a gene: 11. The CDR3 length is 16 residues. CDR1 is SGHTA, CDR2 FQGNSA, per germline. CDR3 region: CASSSRPGQGQDGYTF. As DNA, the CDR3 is TGTGCCAGCAGCTCACGGCCGGGACAGGGGCAGGATGGCTACACCTTC.

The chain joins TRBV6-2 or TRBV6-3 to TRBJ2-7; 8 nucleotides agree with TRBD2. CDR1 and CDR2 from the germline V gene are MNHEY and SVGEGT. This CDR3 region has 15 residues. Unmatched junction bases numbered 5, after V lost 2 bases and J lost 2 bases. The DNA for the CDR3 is TGTGCCAGCAGTTACCGAGTAGCGGGACCCTACGAGCAGTACTTC. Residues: CASSYRVAGPYEQYF.

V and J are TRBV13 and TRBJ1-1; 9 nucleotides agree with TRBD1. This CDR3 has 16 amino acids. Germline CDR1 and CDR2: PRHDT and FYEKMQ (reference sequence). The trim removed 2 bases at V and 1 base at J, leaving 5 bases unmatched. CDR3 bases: TGTGCCAGCAGCTTATATAGGACAGGGGAGAACACTGAAGCTTTCTTT. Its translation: CASSLYRTGENTEAFF. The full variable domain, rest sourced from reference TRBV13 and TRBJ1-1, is AAGVIQSPRHLIKEKRETATLKCYPIPRHDTVYWYQQGPGQDPQFLISFYEKMQSDKGSIPDRFSAQQFSDYHSELNMSSLELGDSALYFCASSLYRTGENTEAFFGQGTRLTVV.

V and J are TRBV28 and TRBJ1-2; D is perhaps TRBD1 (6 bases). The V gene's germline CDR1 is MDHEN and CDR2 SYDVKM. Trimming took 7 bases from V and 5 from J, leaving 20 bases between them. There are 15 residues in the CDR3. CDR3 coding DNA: TGTGCCAGCAACCTACCACAGGGAAACCTATATGGCTACACCTTC. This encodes CASNLPQGNLYGYTF.

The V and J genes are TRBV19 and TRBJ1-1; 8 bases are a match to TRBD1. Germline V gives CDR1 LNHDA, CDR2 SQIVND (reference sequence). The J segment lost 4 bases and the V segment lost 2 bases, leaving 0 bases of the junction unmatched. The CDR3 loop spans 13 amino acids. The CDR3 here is CASSIQGATEAFF. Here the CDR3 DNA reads TGTGCCAGTAGTATACAGGGGGCCACTGAAGCTTTCTTT.

The CDR3 sequence: CASSYDGQGAYGYTF. Here the CDR3 DNA reads TGTGCCAGCAGTTACGACGGACAGGGGGCGTATGGCTACACCTTC. The chain has TRBV6-6 and TRBJ1-2; 11 bases map to TRBD1. The CDR3 extends over 15 amino acids. V gave up 2 bases and J gave up 5 bases; unmatched junction bases: 4. The germline V gene has CDR1 MNHNY and CDR2 SVGAGI (reference sequence).

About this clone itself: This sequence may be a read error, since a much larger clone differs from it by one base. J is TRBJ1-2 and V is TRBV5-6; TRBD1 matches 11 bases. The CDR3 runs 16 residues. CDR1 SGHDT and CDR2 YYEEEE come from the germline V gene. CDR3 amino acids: CANSSGQGAAQPGYTF. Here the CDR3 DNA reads TGTGCCAACAGCTCTGGACAGGGGGCTGCCCAGCCCGGCTACACCTTC.

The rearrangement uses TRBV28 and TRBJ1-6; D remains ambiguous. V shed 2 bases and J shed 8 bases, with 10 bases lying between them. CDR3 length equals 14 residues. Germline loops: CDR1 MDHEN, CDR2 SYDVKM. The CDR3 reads CASSLGGRYSPLHF. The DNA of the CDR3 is TGTGCCAGCAGTTTAGGAGGCAGGTATTCACCCCTCCACTTT. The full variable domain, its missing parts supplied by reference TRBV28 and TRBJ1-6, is DVKVTQSSRYLVKRTGEKVFLECVQDMDHENMFWYRQDPGLGLRLIYFSYDVKMKEKGDIPEGYSVSREKKERFSLILESASTNQTSMYLCASSLGGRYSPLHFGNGTRLTVT.

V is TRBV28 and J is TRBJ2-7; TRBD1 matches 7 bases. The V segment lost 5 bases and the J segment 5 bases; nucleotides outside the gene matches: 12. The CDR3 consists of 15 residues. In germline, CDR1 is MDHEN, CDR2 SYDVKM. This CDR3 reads CASSPPGGRIDEQYF. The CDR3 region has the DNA TGTGCCAGCAGTCCACCAGGGGGAAGGATCGACGAGCAGTACTTC.

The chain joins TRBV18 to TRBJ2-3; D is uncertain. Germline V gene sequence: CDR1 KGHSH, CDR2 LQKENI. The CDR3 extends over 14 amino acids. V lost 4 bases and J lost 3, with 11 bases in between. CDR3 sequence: CASSLADRTDTQYF. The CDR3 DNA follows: TGTGCCAGCTCACTAGCCGATAGAACAGATACGCAGTATTTT.

CDR3 DNA sequence: TGTGCCAGCAGCTTAGTACGCAAAGGGGGCTCTGGAAACACCATATATTTT. Protein product: CASSLVRKGGSGNTIYF. This chain links TRBV7-2 with TRBJ1-3; D may be TRBD1 (6 bases). The germline V gene has CDR1 SGHTA and CDR2 FQGNSA. The CDR3 is 17 residues long. V was pared by 1 base and J by 0 bases, with 13 bases between.

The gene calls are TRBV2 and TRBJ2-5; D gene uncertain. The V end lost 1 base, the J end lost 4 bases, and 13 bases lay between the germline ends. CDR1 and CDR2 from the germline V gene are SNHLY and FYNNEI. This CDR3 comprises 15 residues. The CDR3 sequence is CASSEEVSSVETQYF. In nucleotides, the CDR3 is TGTGCCAGCAGTGAAGAAGTGAGTTCGGTAGAGACCCAGTACTTC.

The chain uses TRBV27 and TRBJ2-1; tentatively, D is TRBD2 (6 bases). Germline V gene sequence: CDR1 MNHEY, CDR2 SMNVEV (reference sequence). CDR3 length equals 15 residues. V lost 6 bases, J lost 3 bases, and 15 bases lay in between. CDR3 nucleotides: TGTGCCAGCAGATTTCTAGCGTCCCTCTACAATGAGCAGTTCTTC. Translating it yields CASRFLASLYNEQFF.